These T cell receptor beta chains were read from a single sample in a study of T cells in localized non-small cell lung cancer. Measured with immunoSEQ multiplex PCR; TCRdb has only the in-frame clones, and not every one. The sample holds tens of thousands of clones, around 83% seen once. The sample in question was PBMCs, obtained before any cancer treatment. The receptor set was obtained from a man aged 40 to 70 with stage II lung adenocarcinoma. Both conserved end residues are part of each CDR3. D genes are given only for firm matches. Rows may omit the clone size; those that give it use once, few, many or a size class.

TRBJ2-6	TRBV7-6	-	-	CASSPQQSGANVLTF	TGTGCCAGCAGCCCCCAGCAGTCTGGGGCCAACGTCCTGACTTTC
TRBJ1-6	TRBV5-1	-	TRBD1	CASSRDRVNSPLHF	TGCGCCAGCAGCCGGGACAGGGTCAATTCACCCCTCCACTTT
TRBJ2-7	TRBV9	-	TRBD2	CASSVEGLASYEQYF	TGTGCCAGCAGCGTAGAGGGACTAGCGAGCTACGAGCAGTACTTC
TRBJ2-2	TRBV2	-	TRBD1	CASRGTASGELFF	TGTGCCAGCAGGGGGACAGCGAGCGGGGAGCTGTTTTTT
TRBJ2-3	TRBV6-6	-	-	CASSYGGQDTQYF	TGTGCCAGCAGTTACGGGGGACAAGATACGCAGTATTTT
TRBJ2-7	TRBV5-6	-	-	CASSQTATYEQYF	TGTGCCAGCAGCCAAACGGCCACCTACGAGCAGTACTTC
TRBJ2-7	TRBV18	-	-	CASSPGGEQYF	TGTGCCAGCTCACCTGGGGGGGAGCAGTACTTC
TRBJ1-2	TRBV15	-	-	CATSTLGPGARGYTF	TGTGCCACCAGCACCCTTGGCCCGGGGGCGCGGGGCTACACCTTC
TRBJ2-1	TRBV7-9	-	-	CASSSREYLAGEQFF	TGTGCCAGCAGCTCGAGAGAATATCTCGCCGGTGAGCAGTTCTTC
TRBJ1-2	TRBV5-6	-	-	CASSLGDHLSYTF	TGTGCCAGCAGCTTGGGGGACCACCTCTCCTACACCTTC
TRBJ2-1	TRBV7-9	-	-	CASNLWDEQFF	TGTGCCAGCAACTTGTGGGATGAGCAGTTCTTC
TRBJ2-7	TRBV28	-	TRBD1	CASSYPGQGYEQYF	TGTGCCAGCAGTTATCCGGGACAGGGCTACGAGCAGTACTTC
TRBJ1-4	TRBV27	-	TRBD1	CASRYRGPDEKLFF	TGTGCCAGTCGATATAGGGGGCCGGATGAAAAACTGTTTTTT
TRBJ1-6	TRBV6-5	-	TRBD1	CASSYRGQGYSPLHF	TGTGCCAGCAGTTATCGGGGACAGGGGTATTCACCCCTCCACTTT
TRBJ2-7	TRBV4-3	-	TRBD1	CASSQGTGDYEEQYF	TGCGCCAGCAGCCAAGGGACAGGGGACTATGAGGAGCAGTACTTC
TRBJ2-5	TRBV5-6	-	-	CASSLAQGIETQYF	TGTGCCAGCAGCTTGGCCCAGGGTATAGAGACCCAGTACTTC
TRBJ2-7	TRBV11-2	-	TRBD2	CASSSGLAGVIYEQYF	TGTGCCAGCAGCTCGGGACTAGCGGGAGTTATCTACGAGCAGTACTTC
TRBJ1-2	TRBV27	once	-	CASSPFGIEYGYTF	TGTGCCAGCAGCCCCTTTGGAATCGAATATGGCTACACCTTC